This T cell receptor (beta chain) originates from a study of a mutant IDH1 vaccine in newly diagnosed glioma. Note on this clone: Its matching antigen is unknown.

This CDR3 has 11 amino acids. V lost 7 bases and J 2 bases, leaving 6 bases between the germline ends. Germline-derived CDR1 and CDR2 are MDHEN and SYDVKM. The method was immunoSEQ multiplex PCR; TCRdb's version includes in-frame clones alone and lacks a portion of them. The data show about 44,000 clones, with around 86% seen just once and approximately 4.7% held by the top ten. Noted time point: week 35, safety follow-up. All doses held 300 ug of mutant IDH1 20-mer peptide, with topical imiquimod. Donor tumors were new WHO grade 3 or 4 IDH1-mutant, ATRX-lost astrocytomas. Here the sequenced sample was PBMCs, taken from a glioma patient whose treatment included an IDH1 peptide vaccine. This chain links TRBV28 with TRBJ2-7; the D gene is possibly TRBD1 (6 bases). This sequence originates from a woman aged 40 to 50 with glioma. Some clones in this sample may be carry-over from other donors' samples. The CDR3: CASKGAYEQYF. CDR3 nucleotide sequence: TGTGCCAGCAAGGGGGCCTACGAGCAGTACTTC. The variable domain in full, completed from reference TRBV28 and TRBJ2-7, reads DVKVTQSSRYLVKRTGEKVFLECVQDMDHENMFWYRQDPGLGLRLIYFSYDVKMKEKGDIPEGYSVSREKKERFSLILESASTNQTSMYLCASKGAYEQYFGPGTRLTVT.